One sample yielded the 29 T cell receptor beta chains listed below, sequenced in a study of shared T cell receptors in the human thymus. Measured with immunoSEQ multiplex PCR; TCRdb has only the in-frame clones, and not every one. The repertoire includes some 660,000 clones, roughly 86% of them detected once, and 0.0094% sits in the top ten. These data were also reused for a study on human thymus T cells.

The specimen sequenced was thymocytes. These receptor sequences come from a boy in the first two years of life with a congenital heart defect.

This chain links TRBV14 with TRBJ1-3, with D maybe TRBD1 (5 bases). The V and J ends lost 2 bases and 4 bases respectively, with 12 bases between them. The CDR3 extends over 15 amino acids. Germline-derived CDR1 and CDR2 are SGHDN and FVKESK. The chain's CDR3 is CASSQIGGSGNTIYF. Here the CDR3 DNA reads TGTGCCAGCAGCCAAATCGGGGGATCCGGAAACACCATATATTTT. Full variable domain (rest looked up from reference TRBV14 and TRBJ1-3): EAGVTQFPSHSVIEKGQTVTLRCDPISGHDNLYWYRRVMGKEIKFLLHFVKESKQDESGMPNNRFLAERTGGTYSTLKVQPAELEDSGVYFCASSQIGGSGNTIYFGEGSWLTVV.

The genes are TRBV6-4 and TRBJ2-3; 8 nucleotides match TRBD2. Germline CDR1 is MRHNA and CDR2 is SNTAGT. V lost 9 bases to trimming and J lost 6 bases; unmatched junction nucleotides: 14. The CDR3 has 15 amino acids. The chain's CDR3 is CASSASGSSGDTQYF. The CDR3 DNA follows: TGTGCCAGTTCGGCTAGCGGGTCCTCCGGGGATACGCAGTATTTT.

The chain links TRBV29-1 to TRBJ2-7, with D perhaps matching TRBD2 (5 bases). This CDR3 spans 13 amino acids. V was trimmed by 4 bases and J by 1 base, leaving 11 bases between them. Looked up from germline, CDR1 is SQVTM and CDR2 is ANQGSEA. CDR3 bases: TGCAGCGTTGGAGGGATTGCGTCCTACGAGCAGTACTTC. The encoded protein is CSVGGIASYEQYF.

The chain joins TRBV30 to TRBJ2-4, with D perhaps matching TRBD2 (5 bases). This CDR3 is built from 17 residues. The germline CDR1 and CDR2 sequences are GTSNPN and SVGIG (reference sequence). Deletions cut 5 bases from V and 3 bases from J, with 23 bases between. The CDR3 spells CAWRGGESQDDKNIQYF. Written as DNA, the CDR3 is TGTGCCTGGCGGGGTGGGGAAAGTCAGGACGACAAAAACATTCAGTACTTC.

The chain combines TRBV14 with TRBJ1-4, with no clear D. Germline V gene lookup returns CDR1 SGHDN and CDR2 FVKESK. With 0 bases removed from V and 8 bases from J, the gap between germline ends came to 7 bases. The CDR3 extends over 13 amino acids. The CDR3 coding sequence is TGTGCCAGCAGCCAAGATCGGGGAGAAAAACTGTTTTTT. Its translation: CASSQDRGEKLFF.

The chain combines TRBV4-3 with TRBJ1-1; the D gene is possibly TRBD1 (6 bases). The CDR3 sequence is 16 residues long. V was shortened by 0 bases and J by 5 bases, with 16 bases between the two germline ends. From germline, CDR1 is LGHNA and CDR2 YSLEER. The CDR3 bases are TGCGCCAGCAGCCAAGATCAGGGGCAGGGGAGTACTGAAGCTTTCTTT. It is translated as CASSQDQGQGSTEAFF.

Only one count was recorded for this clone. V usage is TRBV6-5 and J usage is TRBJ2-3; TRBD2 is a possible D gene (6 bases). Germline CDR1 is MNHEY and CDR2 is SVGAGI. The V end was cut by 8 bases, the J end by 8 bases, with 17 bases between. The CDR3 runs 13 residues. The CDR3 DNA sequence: TGTGCCAGCCGGGGGAGCGTTATAGCTACGCAGTATTTT. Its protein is CASRGSVIATQYF.

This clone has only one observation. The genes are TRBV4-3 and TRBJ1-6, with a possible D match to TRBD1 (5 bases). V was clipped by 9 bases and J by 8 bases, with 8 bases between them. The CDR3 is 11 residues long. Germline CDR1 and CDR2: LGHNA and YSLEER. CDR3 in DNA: TGCGCCAGACCAGGGTATTCACCCCTCCACTTT. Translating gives CARPGYSPLHF.

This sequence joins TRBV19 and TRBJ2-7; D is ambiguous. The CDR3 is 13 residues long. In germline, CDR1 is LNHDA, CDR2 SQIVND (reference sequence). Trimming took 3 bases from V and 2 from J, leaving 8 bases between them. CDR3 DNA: TGTGCCAGTAGTATGATCGGAGCCTACGAGCAGTACTTC. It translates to CASSMIGAYEQYF.

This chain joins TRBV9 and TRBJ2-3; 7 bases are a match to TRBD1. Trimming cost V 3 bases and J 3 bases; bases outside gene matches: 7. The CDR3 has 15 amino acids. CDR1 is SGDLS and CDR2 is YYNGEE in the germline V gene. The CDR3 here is CASSEQGIRTDTQYF. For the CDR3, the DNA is TGTGCCAGCAGCGAACAGGGGATTCGTACAGATACGCAGTATTTT.

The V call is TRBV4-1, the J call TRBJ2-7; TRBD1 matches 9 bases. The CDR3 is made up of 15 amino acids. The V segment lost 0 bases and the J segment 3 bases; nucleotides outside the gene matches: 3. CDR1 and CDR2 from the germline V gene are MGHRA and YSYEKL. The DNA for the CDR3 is TGCGCCAGCAGCCAAGATTGGGGACAGGGCTACGAGCAGTACTTC. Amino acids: CASSQDWGQGYEQYF.

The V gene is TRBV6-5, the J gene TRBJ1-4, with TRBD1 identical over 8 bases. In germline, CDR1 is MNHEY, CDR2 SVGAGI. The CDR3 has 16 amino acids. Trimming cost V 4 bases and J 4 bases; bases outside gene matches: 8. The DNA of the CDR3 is TGTGCCAGCAGTTCCGTCAGGACAGGGTTTAATGAAAAACTGTTTTTT. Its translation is CASSSVRTGFNEKLFF.

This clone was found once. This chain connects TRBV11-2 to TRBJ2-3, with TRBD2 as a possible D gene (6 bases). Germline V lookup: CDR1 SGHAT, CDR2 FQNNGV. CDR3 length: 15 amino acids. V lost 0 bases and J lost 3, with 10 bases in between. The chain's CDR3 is CASSLDGGSTDTQYF. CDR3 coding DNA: TGTGCCAGCAGCTTAGATGGGGGGAGTACAGATACGCAGTATTTT. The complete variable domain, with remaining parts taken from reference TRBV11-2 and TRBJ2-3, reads EAGVAQSPRYKIIEKRQSVAFWCNPISGHATLYWYQQILGQGPKLLIQFQNNGVVDDSQLPKDRFSAERLKGVDSTLKIQPAKLEDSAVYLCASSLDGGSTDTQYFGPGTRLTVL.

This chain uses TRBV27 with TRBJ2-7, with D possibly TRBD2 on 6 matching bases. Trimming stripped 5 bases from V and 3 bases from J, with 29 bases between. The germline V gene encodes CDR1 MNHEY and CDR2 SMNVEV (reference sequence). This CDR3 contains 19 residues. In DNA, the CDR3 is TGTGCCAGCAGTATGGCCGGGAGTCAGGCCACTGATCGAAACTACGAGCAGTACTTC. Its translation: CASSMAGSQATDRNYEQYF.

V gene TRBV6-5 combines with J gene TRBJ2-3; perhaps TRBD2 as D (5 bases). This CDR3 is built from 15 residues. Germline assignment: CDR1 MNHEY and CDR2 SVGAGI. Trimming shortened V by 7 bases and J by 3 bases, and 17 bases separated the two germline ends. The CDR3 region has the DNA TGTGCCAGCACACCCGCGGAGGTTACGACAGATACGCAGTATTTT. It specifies CASTPAEVTTDTQYF.

CDR3 sequence: CASSLDGSGEETQYF. As DNA, the CDR3 is TGCGCCAGCAGCTTGGATGGTAGCGGGGAGGAGACCCAGTACTTC. The chain combines TRBV5-1 with TRBJ2-5; 8 nucleotides line up with TRBD2. The CDR3 loop spans 15 amino acids. Germline-derived CDR1 and CDR2 are SGHRS and YFSETQ. The V segment lost 0 bases and the J segment 5 bases; nucleotides outside the gene matches: 6. Complete variable domain (other parts from reference TRBV5-1 and TRBJ2-5): KAGVTQTPRYLIKTRGQQVTLSCSPISGHRSVSWYQQTPGQGLQFLFEYFSETQRNKGNFPGRFSGRQFSNSRSEMNVSTLELGDSALYLCASSLDGSGEETQYFGPGTRLLVL.

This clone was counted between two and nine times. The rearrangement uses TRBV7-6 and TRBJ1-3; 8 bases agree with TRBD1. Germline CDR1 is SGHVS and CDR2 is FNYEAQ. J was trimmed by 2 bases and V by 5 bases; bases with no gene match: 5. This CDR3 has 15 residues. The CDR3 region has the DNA TGTGCCAGCAGCGCAGACAGGGGACCTGGAAACACCATATATTTT. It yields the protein CASSADRGPGNTIYF.

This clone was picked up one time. The CDR3 DNA reads TGTGCCAGCAGCTTAGGACAGCCCCTGATCCCCTACGAGCAGTACTTC. As protein: CASSLGQPLIPYEQYF. This sequence joins TRBV7-2 and TRBJ2-7; D is perhaps TRBD1 (5 bases). From germline, CDR1 is SGHTA and CDR2 FQGNSA. The V and J ends lost 1 base and 2 bases respectively, with 15 bases between them. The CDR3 contains 16 residues.

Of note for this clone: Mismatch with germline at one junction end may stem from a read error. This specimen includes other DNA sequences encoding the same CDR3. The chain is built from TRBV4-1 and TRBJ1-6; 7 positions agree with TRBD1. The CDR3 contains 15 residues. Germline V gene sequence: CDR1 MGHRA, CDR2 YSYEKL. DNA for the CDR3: TGCGCCAGCAGCCTAGGACAGGCAGATAATTCCCCCCTCCACTTT. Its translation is CASSLGQADNSPLHF.

The CDR3 spells CASSLPEQGDREAFF. The CDR3 DNA is TGTGCCAGCAGCTTACCCGAGCAGGGGGACCGTGAAGCTTTCTTT. This chain connects TRBV7-2 to TRBJ1-1; TRBD1 matches at 7 bases. CDR3 size: 15 residues. J gave up 7 bases and V 2 bases, and 10 bases lay outside the gene matches. Germline V gives CDR1 SGHTA, CDR2 FQGNSA.

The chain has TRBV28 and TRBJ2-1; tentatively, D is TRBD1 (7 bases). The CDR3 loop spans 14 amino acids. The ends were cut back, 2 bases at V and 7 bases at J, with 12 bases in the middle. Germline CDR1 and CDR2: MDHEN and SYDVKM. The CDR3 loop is CASSLQGGRNEQFF. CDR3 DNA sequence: TGTGCCAGCAGTTTACAGGGGGGAAGGAATGAGCAGTTCTTC.

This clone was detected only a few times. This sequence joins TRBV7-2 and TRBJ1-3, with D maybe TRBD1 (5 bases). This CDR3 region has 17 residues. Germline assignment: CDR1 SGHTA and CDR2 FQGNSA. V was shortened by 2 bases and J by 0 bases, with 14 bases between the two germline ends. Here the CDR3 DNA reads TGTGCCAGCAGCTTACCGTGGCACGACAGCTCTGGAAACACCATATATTTT. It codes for CASSLPWHDSSGNTIYF. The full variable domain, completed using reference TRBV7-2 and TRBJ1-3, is GAGVSQSPSNKVTEKGKDVELRCDPISGHTALYWYRQSLGQGLEFLIYFQGNSAPDKSGLPSDRFSAERTGGSVSTLTIQRTQQEDSAVYLCASSLPWHDSSGNTIYFGEGSWLTVV.

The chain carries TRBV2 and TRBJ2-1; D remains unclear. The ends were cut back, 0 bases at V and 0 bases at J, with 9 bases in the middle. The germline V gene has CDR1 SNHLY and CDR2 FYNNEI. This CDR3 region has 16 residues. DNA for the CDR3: TGTGCCAGCAGTGAAGCTGGTAGCAGCTCCTACAATGAGCAGTTCTTC. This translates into CASSEAGSSSYNEQFF. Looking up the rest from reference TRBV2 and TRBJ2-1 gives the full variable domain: EPEVTQTPSHQVTQMGQEVILRCVPISNHLYFYWYRQILGQKVEFLVSFYNNEISEKSEIFDDQFSVERPDGSNFTLKIRSTKLEDSAMYFCASSEAGSSSYNEQFFGPGTRLTVL.

CDR3: CASSFDRGNSYNEQFF. CDR3 DNA: TGTGCCAGTAGTTTCGATCGGGGAAACTCCTACAATGAGCAGTTCTTC. This sequence joins TRBV19 and TRBJ2-1, with a tentative D call TRBD2 (5 bases). The CDR3 contains 16 residues. With 5 bases removed from V and 0 bases from J, the gap between germline ends came to 14 bases. Per germline, CDR1 LNHDA and CDR2 SQIVND (reference sequence).

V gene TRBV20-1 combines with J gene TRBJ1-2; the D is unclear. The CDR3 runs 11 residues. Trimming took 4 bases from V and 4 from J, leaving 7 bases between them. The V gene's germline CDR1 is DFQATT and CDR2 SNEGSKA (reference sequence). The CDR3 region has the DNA TGCAGTGCTAAAGGACTCTATGGCTACACCTTC. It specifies CSAKGLYGYTF.

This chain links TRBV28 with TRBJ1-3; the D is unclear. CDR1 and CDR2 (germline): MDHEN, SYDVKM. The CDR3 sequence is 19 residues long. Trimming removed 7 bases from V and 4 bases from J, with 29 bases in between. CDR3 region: CASKDVFPRRIRLGNTIYF. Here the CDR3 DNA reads TGTGCCAGCAAAGACGTTTTCCCCCGGAGGATTAGGTTGGGAAACACCATATATTTT.

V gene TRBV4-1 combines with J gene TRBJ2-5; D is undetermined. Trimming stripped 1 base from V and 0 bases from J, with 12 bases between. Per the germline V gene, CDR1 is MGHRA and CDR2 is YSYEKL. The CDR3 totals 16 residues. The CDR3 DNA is TGCGCCAGCAGCCAAGTCCCCCTAACGTACCAAGAGACCCAGTACTTC. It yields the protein CASSQVPLTYQETQYF.

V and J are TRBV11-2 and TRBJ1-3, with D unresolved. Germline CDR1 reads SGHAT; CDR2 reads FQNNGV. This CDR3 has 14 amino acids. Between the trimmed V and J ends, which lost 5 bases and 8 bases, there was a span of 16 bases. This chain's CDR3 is CASSTVGSRDTIYF. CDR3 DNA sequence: TGTGCCAGCAGCACCGTGGGGAGTCGGGACACCATATATTTT.

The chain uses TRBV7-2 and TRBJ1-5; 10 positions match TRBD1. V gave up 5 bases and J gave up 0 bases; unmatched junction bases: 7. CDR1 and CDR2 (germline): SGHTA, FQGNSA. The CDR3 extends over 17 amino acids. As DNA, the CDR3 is TGTGCCAGCAGCCCCTGGACAGGGGGGTATAGCAATCAGCCCCAGCATTTT. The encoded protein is CASSPWTGGYSNQPQHF.